This T cell receptor (beta chain) came from a study of blood T cell repertoires in COVID-19. Across the study: Acute and convalescent COVID-19 samples came from the United States, Italy and Spain.

CDR3 length: 15 amino acids. Per the germline V gene, CDR1 is MNHEY and CDR2 is SVGAGI. With 5 bases clipped from V and 2 bases from J, the junction kept 7 bases outside the gene matches. Produced via immunoSEQ multiplex PCR; TCRdb's table is partial and in-frame only. The table lists about 160,000 clones, roughly 87% of them singletons. The origin of this receptor is a woman aged 60-70 years with active or convalescent COVID-19. Specimen: peripheral blood. The rearrangement joins TRBV6-5 to TRBJ2-5, with 8 bases matching TRBD1. CDR3 sequence reads: CASSTDREPQETQYF. The CDR3 nucleotides are TGTGCCAGCAGTACGGACAGGGAGCCTCAAGAGACCCAGTACTTC.